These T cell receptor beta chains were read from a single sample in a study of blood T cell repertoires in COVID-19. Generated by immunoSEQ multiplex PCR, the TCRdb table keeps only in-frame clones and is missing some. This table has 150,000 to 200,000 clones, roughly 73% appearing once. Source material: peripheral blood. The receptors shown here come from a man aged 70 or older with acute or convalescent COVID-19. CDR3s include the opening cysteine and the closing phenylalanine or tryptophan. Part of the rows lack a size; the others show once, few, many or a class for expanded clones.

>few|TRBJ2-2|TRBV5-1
CASSVGSGIGTGELFF
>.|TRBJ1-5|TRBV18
CASSPGTGHLNQPQHF
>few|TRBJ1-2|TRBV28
CASSTIKTGANYGYTF
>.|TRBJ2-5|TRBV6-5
CASSRQGKGETQYF
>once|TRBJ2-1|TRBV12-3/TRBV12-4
CASSPDSSEQFF
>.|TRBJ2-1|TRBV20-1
CSASGTSGKIGGYNEQFF
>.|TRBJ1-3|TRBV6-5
CASSYGDSRNTIYF
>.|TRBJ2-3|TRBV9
CASSSSGRAQGRLDTQYF
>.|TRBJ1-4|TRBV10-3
CASNPGQGNEKLFF
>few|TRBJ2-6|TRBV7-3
CASSLRAGPPSGANVLTF
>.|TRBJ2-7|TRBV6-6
CASSYSIQRYEQYF
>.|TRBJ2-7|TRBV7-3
CASSLGSHTEQYF
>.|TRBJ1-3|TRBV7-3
CASSSPGTGGSFSGNTIYF
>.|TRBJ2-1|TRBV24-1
CATSDSSGTSLYNEQFF
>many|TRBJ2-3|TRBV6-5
CASNRLAEGTDTQYF
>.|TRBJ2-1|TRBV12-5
CASGTRTSGYRSSYNEQFF
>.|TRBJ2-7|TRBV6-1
CASSETGGFYEQYF
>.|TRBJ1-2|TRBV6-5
CASSPGQGGRYGYTF
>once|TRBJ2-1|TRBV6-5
CASSPGQGNREQFF
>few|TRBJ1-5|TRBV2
CASSAGVGNQPQHF
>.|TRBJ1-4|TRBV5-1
CASSLLPGQVNEKLFF
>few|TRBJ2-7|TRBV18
CASSPPSGQGYYEQYF
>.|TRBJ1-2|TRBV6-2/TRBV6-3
CASSYGGGSRIHGYTF
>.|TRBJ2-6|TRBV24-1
CATPYRGLGANVLTF
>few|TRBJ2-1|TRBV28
CASSPPAGLAWNEQFF
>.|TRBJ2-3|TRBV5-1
CASSPGQSGDTQYF
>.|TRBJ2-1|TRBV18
CASSPVSYNEQFF
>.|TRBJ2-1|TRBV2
CASRPLGGSEGEQFF
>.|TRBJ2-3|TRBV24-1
CATSDLAGVSDTQYF
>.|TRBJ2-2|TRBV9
CASSATGSSGGELFF
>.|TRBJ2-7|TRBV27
CASSRRGNSYEQYF
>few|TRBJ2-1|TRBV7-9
CASSFVTANEQFF
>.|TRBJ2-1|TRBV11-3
CASAPGLAGSNEQFF
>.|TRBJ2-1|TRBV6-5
CASTGQIYNEQFF
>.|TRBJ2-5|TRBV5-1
CASSYGDRGRGETQYF
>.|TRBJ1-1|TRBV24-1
CATRSTGLNTEAFF
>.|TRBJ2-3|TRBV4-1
CASSQYLRTDTQYF
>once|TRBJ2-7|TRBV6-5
CASRPRGGAYEQYF
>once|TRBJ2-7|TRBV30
CAWSRGPYEQYF
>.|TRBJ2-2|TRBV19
CASSPTGSGELFF
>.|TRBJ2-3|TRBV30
CAWSANQRRSTDTQYF
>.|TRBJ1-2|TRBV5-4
CASSFDGLRGDGYTF
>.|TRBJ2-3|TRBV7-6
CASSPGWGLRAADTQYF
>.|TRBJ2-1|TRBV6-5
CASEGGRARNEQFF
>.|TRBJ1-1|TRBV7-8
CASSPRIDTEAFF